This T cell receptor beta chain originates from a study of cytomegalovirus exposure and HLA in healthy donors. Researchers ran the PCR with 60 Vbeta and 13 Jbeta primers. Profiled with immunoSEQ multiplex PCR; TCRdb holds only in-frame clones, not every one. There are approximately 190,000 clones in the sample; 80% occur only once, and approximately 6.3% lies in the top ten. Deletions cut 5 bases from V and 4 bases from J, with 6 bases between. This CDR3 has 12 residues. Germline values: CDR1 MDHEN, CDR2 SYDVKM. Concerning this clone itself: What it recognizes is unknown.

Study conclusions and caveats: HLA allele associations emerged for under 20,000 TCR beta sequences in a later analysis, at 0.05 false discovery rate. A later analysis linked a missense DCLRE1C variant to TCR beta V- and J-gene trimming.

Sequences were obtained from PBMCs. This sequence joins TRBV28 and TRBJ1-3; D unclear. This TCR derives from a man aged 35 to 55 in good health and CMV-seropositive. This chain's CDR3 is CASSQAGNTIYF. CDR3 DNA: TGTGCCAGCAGTCAAGCCGGAAACACCATATATTTT.